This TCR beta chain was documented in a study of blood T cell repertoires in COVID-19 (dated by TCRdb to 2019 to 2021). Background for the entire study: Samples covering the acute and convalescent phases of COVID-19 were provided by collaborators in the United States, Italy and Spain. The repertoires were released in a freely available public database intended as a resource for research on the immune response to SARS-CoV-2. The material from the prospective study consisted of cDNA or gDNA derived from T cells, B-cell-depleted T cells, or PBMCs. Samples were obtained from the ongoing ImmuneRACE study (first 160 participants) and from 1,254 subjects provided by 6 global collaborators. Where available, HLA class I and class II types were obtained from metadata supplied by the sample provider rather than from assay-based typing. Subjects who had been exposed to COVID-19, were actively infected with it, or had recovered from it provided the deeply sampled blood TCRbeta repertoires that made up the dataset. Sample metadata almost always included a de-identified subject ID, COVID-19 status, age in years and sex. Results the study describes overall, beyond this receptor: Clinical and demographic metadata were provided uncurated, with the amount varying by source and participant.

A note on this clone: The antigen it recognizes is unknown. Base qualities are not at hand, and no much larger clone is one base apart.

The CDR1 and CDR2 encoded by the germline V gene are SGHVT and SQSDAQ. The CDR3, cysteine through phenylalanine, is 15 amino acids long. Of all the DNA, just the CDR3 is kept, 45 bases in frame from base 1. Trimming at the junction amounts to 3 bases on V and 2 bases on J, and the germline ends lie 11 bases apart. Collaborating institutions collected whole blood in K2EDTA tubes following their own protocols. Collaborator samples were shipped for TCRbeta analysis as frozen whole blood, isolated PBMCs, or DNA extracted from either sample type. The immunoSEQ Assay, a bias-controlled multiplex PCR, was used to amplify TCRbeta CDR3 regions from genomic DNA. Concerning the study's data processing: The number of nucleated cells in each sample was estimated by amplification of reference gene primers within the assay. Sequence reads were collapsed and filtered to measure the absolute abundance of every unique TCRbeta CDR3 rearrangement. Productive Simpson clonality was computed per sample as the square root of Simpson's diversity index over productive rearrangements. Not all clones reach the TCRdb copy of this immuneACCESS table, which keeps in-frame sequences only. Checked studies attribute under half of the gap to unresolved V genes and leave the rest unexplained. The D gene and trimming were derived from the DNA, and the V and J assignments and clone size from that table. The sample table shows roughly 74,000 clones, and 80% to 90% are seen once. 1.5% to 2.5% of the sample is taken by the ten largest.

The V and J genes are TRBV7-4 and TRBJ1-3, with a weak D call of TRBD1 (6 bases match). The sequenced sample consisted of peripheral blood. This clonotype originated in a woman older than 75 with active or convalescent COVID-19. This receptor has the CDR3 CASSFPQGTGNTIYF. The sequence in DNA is TGTGCCAGCAGCTTTCCACAGGGAACTGGAAACACCATATATTTT.